What follows are 28 T cell receptor beta chains derived from one specimen sequenced in a study of blood T cells in healthy people across ages. A second roughly 6 to 12 cycle PCR used barcoded and J-beta primers. TCRdb analysed the 5' RACE reads with MiXCR anew, one entry per CDR3 protein. The sample has hundreds of thousands of distinct CDR3 sequences, 58% seen once; the top ten hold about two fifths. Material for sequencing was blood. These receptors were taken from a man in his 60s in good health.

J is TRBJ2-5 and V is TRBV20-1; 8 nucleotides match TRBD2. The CDR3 length is 13 residues. Unmatched junction bases numbered 1, after V lost 2 bases and J lost 2 bases. The germline CDR1 and CDR2 sequences are DFQATT and SNEGSKA (reference sequence). The CDR3 sequence is CSARIAGQETQYF. In nucleotides, the CDR3 is TGCAGTGCTAGAATAGCGGGGCAAGAGACCCAGTACTTC.

The V call is TRBV9, the J call TRBJ2-7; 10 nucleotides line up with TRBD2. The J call may be incorrect, as the DNA end agrees better with TRBJ2-5. The length of the CDR3 is 16 residues. CDR1 and CDR2 from the germline V gene are SGDLS and YYNGEE. CDR3 region: CASSVGGLAGAETQYF. The CDR3 coding sequence is TGTGCCAGCAGCGTAGGGGGTCTAGCGGGGGCAGAGACCCAGTACTTC.

Notes on this clonotype: This could be a read error, since a much larger clone is one nucleotide away. V usage is TRBV7-3 and J usage is TRBJ2-1; perhaps TRBD1 as D (6 bases). V shed 1 base and J shed 6 bases, with 7 bases lying between them. The germline gives CDR1 SGHTA, CDR2 FQGTGA. The CDR3 has 13 amino acids. The CDR3 is CASSLRQANEQFF. Written as DNA, the CDR3 is TGTGCCAGCAGCTTAAGACAGGCCAATGAGCAGTTCTTC. The full variable domain, rest sourced from reference TRBV7-3 and TRBJ2-1, is GAGVSQTPSNKVTEKGKYVELRCDPISGHTALYWYRQSLGQGPEFLIYFQGTGAADDSGLPNDRFFAVRPEGSVSTLKIQRTERGDSAVYLCASSLRQANEQFFGPGTRLTVL.

The table lists this clonotype with a few counts. The chain recombines TRBV2 with TRBJ2-1, with no clear D. The CDR3 sequence is 15 residues long. Germline V gives CDR1 SNHLY, CDR2 FYNNEI. The ends were cut back, 2 bases at V and 0 bases at J, with 8 bases in the middle. CDR3 region: CASSEQVSSYNEQFF. CDR3 nucleotides: TGTGCCAGCAGTGAACAGGTTAGCTCCTACAATGAGCAGTTCTTC.

This clonotype was found many times. The chain recombines TRBV11-2 with TRBJ2-7; no definite D call. The CDR3 extends over 13 amino acids. CDR1 and CDR2 (germline): SGHAT, FQNNGV. V was cut by 0 bases and J by 1 base, with 4 bases left in between. The DNA for the CDR3 is TGTGCCAGCAGCTTAGACCGATCCTACGAGCAGTACTTC. This sequence encodes CASSLDRSYEQYF.

In its sample, this clonotype was seen a few times. The V call is TRBV6-5, the J call TRBJ2-7; 10 bases map to TRBD1. Germline assignment: CDR1 MNHEY and CDR2 SVGAGI. The CDR3 runs 13 residues. J was trimmed by 5 bases and V by 6 bases; bases with no gene match: 4. CDR3 protein: CASRVGTGDEQYF. The DNA of the CDR3 is TGTGCCAGCAGGGTCGGGACAGGGGACGAGCAGTACTTC.

The chain has TRBV12-3 or TRBV12-4 and TRBJ1-4; D gene unclear. V was cut by 0 bases and J by 3 bases, with 5 bases left in between. The CDR3 has 14 residues. The CDR3 DNA sequence: TGTGCCAGCAGTTTAGCCAGCGCTAATGAAAAACTGTTTTTT. Translating it yields CASSLASANEKLFF.

This clonotype was observed a handful of times. The V and J genes are TRBV12-3 or TRBV12-4 and TRBJ1-6, with D hard to call. This CDR3 contains 15 residues. With 4 bases removed from V and 7 bases from J, the gap between germline ends came to 14 bases. CDR3 in amino acids: CASSSSGRRNSPLHF. CDR3 DNA: TGTGCCAGCAGTTCCTCAGGACGGAGGAATTCACCCCTCCACTTT.

As concerns this clonotype: One junction end does not reproduce the germline sequence, and a read error may be involved. The chain employs TRBV29-1 and TRBJ2-1; 8 bases are shared with TRBD1. The V gene's germline CDR1 is SQVTM and CDR2 ANQGSEA. This CDR3 is built from 16 residues. The CDR3, as DNA: TGCGGCGTTGAAGCTAGTAACAGGGGGACGAACAATGAGCAGTTCTTC. This gives the protein CGVEASNRGTNNEQFF.

This clonotype came up a few times. The chain combines TRBV18 with TRBJ2-7; tentative D call: TRBD2 (7 bases). The CDR3 extends over 14 amino acids. Germline V gene data show CDR1 as KGHSH and CDR2 as LQKENI. Between the trimmed V and J ends, which lost 4 bases and 4 bases, there was a span of 14 bases. This CDR3 is CASSRPGGRYEQYF. The CDR3 nucleotides read TGTGCCAGCTCACGGCCGGGGGGCCGGTACGAGCAGTACTTC. Full variable domain (rest looked up from reference TRBV18 and TRBJ2-7): NAGVMQNPRHLVRRRGQEARLRCSPMKGHSHVYWYRQLPEEGLKFMVYLQKENIIDESGMPKERFSAEFPKEGPSILRIQQVVRGDSAAYFCASSRPGGRYEQYFGPGTRLTVT.

This clonotype was picked up a small number of times. The chain employs TRBV6-5 and TRBJ1-4; TRBD1 is a possible D gene (6 bases). Trimming removed 0 bases at V and 2 bases at J, with 7 bases between. The CDR3 runs to 15 residues. Germline CDR1 is MNHEY and CDR2 is SVGAGI. The CDR3, as DNA: TGTGCCAGCAGTTACTCACAGGGTACTAATGAAAAACTGTTTTTT. It codes for CASSYSQGTNEKLFF.

This clonotype was observed a single time. The rearrangement links TRBV28 to TRBJ1-1; perhaps TRBD1 as D (5 bases). This CDR3 has 17 amino acids. Germline V gene data show CDR1 as MDHEN and CDR2 as SYDVKM. Trimming took 8 bases from V and 0 from J, leaving 22 bases between them. The CDR3 nucleotides are TGTGCCAGCCCCCCTCCAGGGTCCTTGATAGTGAACACTGAAGCTTTCTTT. This encodes CASPPPGSLIVNTEAFF.

The chain employs TRBV3-1 and TRBJ1-1, with 9 bases aligning to TRBD1. The CDR3 is 14 residues long. Germline V CDR1 and CDR2: LGHDT, YNNKEL (reference sequence). The junction had 5 bases not matched to a gene; V was cut back by 3 bases and J by 6 bases. The CDR3 sequence: CASSQRDRAAEAFF. CDR3 DNA: TGTGCCAGCAGCCAGCGGGACAGGGCAGCTGAAGCTTTCTTT. The variable domain in full, completed from reference TRBV3-1 and TRBJ1-1, reads DTAVSQTPKYLVTQMGNDKSIKCEQNLGHDTMYWYKQDSKKFLKIMFSYNNKELIINETVPNRFSPKSPDKAHLNLHINSLELGDSAVYFCASSQRDRAAEAFFGQGTRLTVV.

The genes are TRBV5-6 and TRBJ1-1; D not resolved. Trimming stripped 4 bases from V and 1 base from J, with 17 bases between. CDR1 is SGHDT, CDR2 YYEEEE, per germline. The CDR3 is 16 amino acids. The DNA for the CDR3 is TGTGCCAGCAGCCAAGATGTAGGGCTTCCGAACACTGAAGCTTTCTTT. Protein: CASSQDVGLPNTEAFF. The whole variable domain, remainder taken from reference TRBV5-6 and TRBJ1-1, is DAGVTQSPTHLIKTRGQQVTLRCSPKSGHDTVSWYQQALGQGPQFIFQYYEEEERQRGNFPDRFSGHQFPNYSSELNVNALLLGDSALYLCASSQDVGLPNTEAFFGQGTRLTVV.

V gene TRBV3-1 combines with J gene TRBJ2-1, with TRBD1 as a possible D gene (5 bases). Germline CDR1 and CDR2: LGHDT and YNNKEL (reference sequence). Deletions cut 1 base from V and 7 bases from J, with 11 bases between. This CDR3 contains 14 residues. Here the CDR3 reads CASSQGNRRNEQFF. Written as DNA, the CDR3 is TGTGCCAGCAGCCAAGGAAACAGGCGAAATGAGCAGTTCTTC.

This clonotype was detected only a few times. The rearrangement links TRBV4-2 to TRBJ2-7; no definite D call. V lost 0 bases, J lost 2 bases, and 17 bases lay in between. There are 17 residues in the CDR3. The germline gives CDR1 LGHNA, CDR2 YNFKEQ. For the CDR3, the DNA is TGTGCCAGCAGCCAAGATTTTAGGGCGATCAGCGCCTACGAGCAGTACTTC. Protein sequence: CASSQDFRAISAYEQYF.

The V call is TRBV21-1, the J call TRBJ2-3. TRBV21-1 is a documented pseudogene. The CDR3 runs 16 residues. The CDR3 loop reads CASSKAKQGCTDTQYF. The CDR3 nucleotides read TGTGCCAGCAGCAAAGCGAAGCAGGGCTGCACAGATACGCAGTATTTT.

This chain uses TRBV6-1 with TRBJ2-6; 10 bases match TRBD1. Germline trimming cut 9 bases from V and 1 base from J; bases unmatched to any gene: 9. In germline, CDR1 is MNHNS, CDR2 SASEGT. The CDR3 length is 17 residues. This chain's CDR3 is CARSPGQGTSGANVLTF. The CDR3 DNA reads as TGTGCCAGATCCCCGGGACAGGGGACGTCTGGGGCCAACGTCCTGACTTTC.

The chain combines TRBV20-1 with TRBJ2-2; D is tentatively TRBD1 or TRBD2 (5 bases each). The CDR3 covers 14 residues. From germline, CDR1 is DFQATT and CDR2 SNEGSKA (reference sequence). The ends were cut back, 0 bases at V and 8 bases at J, with 13 bases in the middle. CDR3 bases: TGCAGTGCTAGAGAGGGACCAAGGGGAGGGGAGCTGTTTTTT. It encodes CSAREGPRGGELFF.

This clonotype was counted ten times or more. The rearrangement joins TRBV6-1 to TRBJ2-1; the match to TRBD2 covers 7 bases. This CDR3 comprises 14 residues. Germline V CDR1 and CDR2: MNHNS, SASEGT. The V segment lost 0 bases and the J segment 4 bases; nucleotides outside the gene matches: 0. The CDR3 DNA sequence: TGTGCCAGCAGTGAAGCGGGGGGGTACAATGAGCAGTTCTTC. As protein: CASSEAGGYNEQFF.

This sequence joins TRBV6-2 or TRBV6-3 and TRBJ2-7; D unresolved. Trimming cost V 5 bases and J 7 bases, with 12 bases left between them. In germline, CDR1 is MNHEY, CDR2 SVGEGT. The CDR3 length is 12 residues. This chain's CDR3 is CASSRPLGEQYF. The CDR3 bases are TGTGCCAGCAGTCGACCCCTAGGGGAGCAGTACTTC.

V is TRBV5-1 and J is TRBJ2-3; 7 bases are shared with TRBD2. V dropped 4 bases and J dropped 3; count of bases not matched to a gene: 11. Germline lookup yields CDR1 SGHRS and CDR2 YFSETQ. This CDR3 has 16 residues. The CDR3 region is CASSPRWGRGTDTQYF. CDR3 in DNA: TGCGCCAGCAGCCCCCGGTGGGGGAGGGGAACAGATACGCAGTATTTT.

The V and J genes are TRBV12-3 or TRBV12-4 and TRBJ2-3; no definite D call. V was trimmed by 3 bases and J by 2 bases, leaving 6 bases between them. The CDR3 sequence is 13 residues long. The CDR3 DNA reads TGTGCCAGCAGTTTCACACACACAGATACGCAGTATTTT. This gives the protein CASSFTHTDTQYF.

The rearrangement links TRBV18 to TRBJ2-5, with 11 bases fitting TRBD2. The DNA matches TRBJ2-7 better at its end, which makes the J call doubtful. Germline CDR1 reads KGHSH; CDR2 reads LQKENI. The CDR3 is made up of 16 amino acids. The CDR3 region has the DNA TGTGCCAGCTCACCAATGGCTAGCGGGGGGTTCGACGAGCAGTACTTC. Protein: CASSPMASGGFDEQYF.

This chain uses TRBV29-1 with TRBJ2-7; 9 positions match TRBD1. V lost 4 bases, J lost 2 bases, and 6 bases stayed unmatched. Germline V gives CDR1 SQVTM, CDR2 ANQGSEA. The CDR3 is made up of 14 amino acids. The DNA of the CDR3 is TGCAGCGTTGCAAGGACAGGGGATGCCTACGAGCAGTACTTC. Its translation: CSVARTGDAYEQYF.

The chain has TRBV3-1 and TRBJ1-5; D gene uncertain. V gave up 0 bases and J gave up 6 bases, with 12 bases separating them. The CDR3 extends over 15 amino acids. Germline V gives CDR1 LGHDT, CDR2 YNNKEL (reference sequence). The CDR3 region is CASSQDLRFGQPQHF. Written as DNA, the CDR3 is TGTGCCAGCAGCCAAGATTTAAGGTTCGGTCAGCCCCAGCATTTT.

The rearrangement uses TRBV5-1 and TRBJ2-3; TRBD1 might be the D (6 bases). V was pared by 5 bases and J by 8 bases, with 21 bases between. The V gene's germline CDR1 is SGHRS and CDR2 YFSETQ. This CDR3 is built from 15 residues. CDR3 loop: CASRYQQGVAATQYF. The CDR3, as DNA: TGCGCCAGCAGATATCAACAGGGAGTGGCAGCTACGCAGTATTTT.

The J gene is TRBJ1-1, the V gene TRBV6-5; TRBD1 might be the D (6 bases). Germline values: CDR1 MNHEY, CDR2 SVGAGI. This CDR3 comprises 12 residues. CDR3 protein: CAAGKGGTEAFF. The CDR3 region has the DNA TGTGCAGCCGGAAAGGGGGGCACTGAAGCTTTCTTT.